A single sample is the source of the 2 T cell receptor beta chains below, sequenced in a study of blood T cell repertoires in COVID-19. TCRdb's table, derived via immunoSEQ multiplex PCR, lists solely in-frame clones and lacks some. In the table there are some 150,000 clones, roughly nine tenths of which are singletons. Sample: peripheral blood. The source of these receptors is a woman aged 55-69 years with active COVID-19.

This sequence joins TRBV9 and TRBJ2-7, with 8 bases fitting TRBD2. Germline assignment: CDR1 SGDLS and CDR2 YYNGEE. The CDR3 has 15 amino acids. J gave up 9 bases and V 3 bases, and 14 bases lay outside the gene matches. The CDR3: CASSAGLAERSRQYF. Here the CDR3 DNA reads TGTGCCAGCAGCGCCGGACTAGCTGAGAGGTCTCGGCAGTACTTC.

This chain connects TRBV5-5 to TRBJ1-5, with D perhaps matching TRBD1 (6 bases). From germline, CDR1 is SGHKS and CDR2 YYEKEE (reference sequence). There are 16 residues in the CDR3. The ends were cut back, 2 bases at V and 0 bases at J, with 12 bases in the middle. CDR3 in DNA: TGTGCCAGCAGCTTATCAGGGGCCCGTAGCAATCAGCCCCAGCATTTT. This sequence encodes CASSLSGARSNQPQHF. The entire variable domain, with the rest obtained from reference TRBV5-5 and TRBJ1-5, is as follows: DAGVTQSPTHLIKTRGQQVTLRCSPISGHKSVSWYQQVLGQGPQFIFQYYEKEERGRGNFPDRFSARQFPNYSSELNVNALLLGDSALYLCASSLSGARSNQPQHFGDGTRLSIL.